This T cell receptor beta chain was observed in a study of identifying expanded T cells in peripheral blood. The CDR3 runs to 15 residues. The V end lost 0 bases, the J end lost 0 bases, and 9 bases lay between the germline ends. CDR1 is SGHTA, CDR2 FQGNSA, per germline. The data were produced by immunoSEQ multiplex PCR, yet TCRdb's version contains in-frame clones alone and is incomplete. The sample includes approximately 92,000 clones, roughly 85% of them seen just once. The gene calls are TRBV7-2 and TRBJ2-7; D uncertain. The TCR originated in a person between 18 and 75 years old in good health. Material for sequencing was blood. CDR3 region: CASSLAQTGSYEQYF. CDR3 bases: TGTGCCAGCAGCTTAGCTCAGACGGGCTCCTACGAGCAGTACTTC.